The rows below give T cell receptor beta chains drawn from one sample of a study of blood T cell repertoires in COVID-19. The table came from immunoSEQ multiplex PCR; TCRdb's copy has only in-frame clones and leaves some out. This sample has some 70,000 clones, with just under 80% found just once. The sample was peripheral blood. The receptors come from a woman aged 55-69 years with acute or convalescent COVID-19. The CDR3 runs from the conserved cysteine through the conserved F or W. A D gene is named only where the DNA matches it firmly. The listing skips clone size in some rows; elsewhere it reads once, few, many or a size class.

len	v_gene	abundance	d_gene	j_gene	CDR3nt	CDR3aa
14	TRBV7-3	NA	TRBD1	TRBJ2-3	TGTGCCAGCAGCTCAACAGGGGGCGGAGATACGCAGTATTTT	CASSSTGGGDTQYF
14	TRBV2	NA	TRBD1	TRBJ1-1	TGTGCCACCGTAGACCGGGACAGGGGGTCTGAAGCTTTCTTT	CATVDRDRGSEAFF
13	TRBV25-1	NA	TRBD1	TRBJ2-7	TGTGCCAGTACACAGGGGGAGAGATACGAGCAGTACTTC	CASTQGERYEQYF
14	TRBV11-2	NA	NA	TRBJ1-2	TGTGCCAGCAGCTTAGGGGGGGGAAACTATGGCTACACCTTC	CASSLGGGNYGYTF
14	TRBV4-1	NA	NA	TRBJ2-1	TGCGCCAGCAGCCGAGAAGTGGGCTTCAATGAGCAGTTCTTC	CASSREVGFNEQFF
15	TRBV9	NA	NA	TRBJ2-1	TGTGCCAGCAGCGGATGGGGGGGCCTATGGGATGAGCAGTTCTTC	CASSGWGGLWDEQFF
15	TRBV7-3	few	TRBD2	TRBJ2-3	TGTGCCAGCAGCTTAGCGGGGGGTCCCACAGATACGCAGTATTTT	CASSLAGGPTDTQYF
13	TRBV7-4	NA	NA	TRBJ1-4	TGTGCCAATGAGGGTAAATCTAATGAAAAACTGTTTTTT	CANEGKSNEKLFF
18	TRBV7-3	once	TRBD2	TRBJ2-2	TGTGCCAGCAGCCCTAAGGGGGCGGGGGGGCCCGACACCGGGGAGCTGTTTTTT	CASSPKGAGGPDTGELFF
14	TRBV28	NA	TRBD2	TRBJ2-7	TGTGCCACCGGGGGGTTCCAAAGCTCCTACGAGCAGTACTTC	CATGGFQSSYEQYF
16	TRBV19	NA	TRBD1	TRBJ1-5	TGTGCCAGTAGCCCCCGGGGGGGGACAGGGGACCAGCCCCAGCATTTT	CASSPRGGTGDQPQHF
14	TRBV5-1	NA	NA	TRBJ2-7	TGCGCCAGCAGCTTGCAAGGCGGCCTCGACGAGCAGTACTTC	CASSLQGGLDEQYF
17	TRBV4-2	few	TRBD2	TRBJ2-5	TGTGCCAGCAGCCAAGGATCAGCTAGCGGGGACTTTGAGACCCAGTACTTC	CASSQGSASGDFETQYF
15	TRBV10-3	few	NA	TRBJ2-1	TGTGCCATCAGTGACCGCGCGCCCCGGGAACGTGAGCAGTTCTTC	CAISDRAPREREQFF
15	TRBV6-5	NA	NA	TRBJ1-2	TGTGCCAGCATCCAGAGCCGGACCGAGGCGGGTGGCTACACCTTC	CASIQSRTEAGGYTF
13	TRBV19	NA	NA	TRBJ2-1	TGTGCCAGTAGTAACAGAATCTACAATGAGCAGTTCTTC	CASSNRIYNEQFF
15	TRBV3-1/TRBV3-2	NA	NA	TRBJ2-3	TGTGCCAGCAGCCCGAGCTTTCTAGGCACAGATACGCAGTATTTT	CASSPSFLGTDTQYF
15	TRBV27	NA	TRBD1	TRBJ2-1	TGTGCCAGCAGTGTGCCGGGACAGCACTACAATGAGCAGTTCTTC	CASSVPGQHYNEQFF
15	TRBV5-1	NA	TRBD1	TRBJ1-2	TGCGCCAGCAGCTTGCCGGGACAGGGTTTCGATGGCTACACCTTC	CASSLPGQGFDGYTF
12	TRBV13	NA	NA	TRBJ1-6	TGTGCCAGCAGCCCAGCAGGGCACCCCCTCCACTTT	CASSPAGHPLHF
15	TRBV5-4	NA	TRBD2	TRBJ2-1	TGTGCCAGCAGCTCGACTAGCGGGGTTTCGAATGAGCAGTTCTTC	CASSSTSGVSNEQFF
15	TRBV28	once	NA	TRBJ2-7	TGTGCCAGCAGCTTCGGGGGTGGTCCCTCCTACGAGCAGTACTTC	CASSFGGGPSYEQYF
16	TRBV5-1	NA	NA	TRBJ2-6	TGCGCCAGCAGCTTGGCTGCGGCTCGGGGGGCCAACGTCCTGACTTTC	CASSLAAARGANVLTF
13	TRBV10-3	NA	TRBD1	TRBJ2-3	TGTGCCATCCAAGAGGGGGCGGAAGATACGCAGTATTTT	CAIQEGAEDTQYF
16	TRBV5-4	NA	TRBD1	TRBJ2-4	TGTGCCAGCAGCTTGGGACAGGGTGGGTCCAAAAACATTCAGTACTTC	CASSLGQGGSKNIQYF
14	TRBV6-5	NA	TRBD2	TRBJ2-5	TGTGCCAGCAGAAATAGCGGGGGTCCAGAGACCCAGTACTTC	CASRNSGGPETQYF
16	TRBV7-9	NA	NA	TRBJ1-1	TGTGCCAGCAGCTCGGCCCTTAGGGAGAGGGACACTGAAGCTTTCTTT	CASSSALRERDTEAFF
12	TRBV2	few	NA	TRBJ2-2	TGTGCCAGCAGTGACTACACCGGGGAGCTGTTTTTT	CASSDYTGELFF
12	TRBV6-5	NA	NA	TRBJ1-5	TGTGCCAGCAGTTACCGGGATCAGCCCCAGCATTTT	CASSYRDQPQHF
12	TRBV28	once	NA	TRBJ2-1	TGTGCCAGCAGGGGGCTCTACAATGAGCAGTTCTTC	CASRGLYNEQFF
12	TRBV19	few	NA	TRBJ1-5	TGTGCCAGCAGCAGGGTTCCGGAGCCCCAGCATTTT	CASSRVPEPQHF
16	TRBV7-9	NA	NA	TRBJ2-7	TGTGCCAGCAGCTTGTCCACAGGTCCCTTTACCTACGAGCAGTACTTC	CASSLSTGPFTYEQYF
14	TRBV5-1	NA	NA	TRBJ2-7	TGCGCCAGCAGCCCGCTAACAGGGCTCGACGAGCAGTACTTC	CASSPLTGLDEQYF
16	TRBV19	NA	NA	TRBJ2-1	TGTGCCAGTAGATCTCCGGGACGGGACATCTACAATGAGCAGTTCTTC	CASRSPGRDIYNEQFF
15	TRBV19	NA	NA	TRBJ1-5	TGTGCCAGTAGCAAACAGGGAAACTGGAATCAGCCCCAGCATTTT	CASSKQGNWNQPQHF
15	TRBV7-7	few	TRBD1	TRBJ2-5	TGTGCTAGCAGTTTCTCCGGGACAGGGGACGAGACCCAGTACTTC	CASSFSGTGDETQYF
14	TRBV11-2	NA	TRBD1	TRBJ2-7	TGTGCCAGCAGTAAGGGGGCGAACAACTACGAGCAGTACTTC	CASSKGANNYEQYF
15	TRBV4-1	NA	TRBD1	TRBJ1-1	TGCGCCAGCAGCCTTAGGACAGGTTTAAACACTGAAGCTTTCTTT	CASSLRTGLNTEAFF
15	TRBV7-9	NA	NA	TRBJ1-4	TGTGCCAGCAGCTTCAGTCTGAGAACGGGTGAAAAACTGTTTTTT	CASSFSLRTGEKLFF
15	TRBV2	NA	TRBD1	TRBJ1-5	TGTGCCAGCAGTACCGGGACAGGCCTTAATCAGCCCCAGCATTTT	CASSTGTGLNQPQHF
14	TRBV5-4	NA	TRBD2	TRBJ2-2	TGTGCCAGCAGCTCGGGGAGGGACACCGGGGAGCTGTTTTTT	CASSSGRDTGELFF
13	TRBV2	NA	TRBD1	TRBJ2-2	TGTGCCAACACAGGGGTCAACACCGGGGAGCTGTTTTTT	CANTGVNTGELFF
13	TRBV7-3	few	TRBD2	TRBJ2-7	TGTGCCAGCAGCGCGGGGGAGCCCTACGAGCAGTACTTC	CASSAGEPYEQYF
17	TRBV4-1	NA	TRBD2	TRBJ2-3	TGCGCCAGCAGCCAAGAGTTTGGTAGCGGGGCCACAGATACGCAGTATTTT	CASSQEFGSGATDTQYF
15	TRBV6-1	NA	TRBD1	TRBJ2-7	TGTGCCAGCAGTGAAGGCGGGACAGGGGCCTACGAGCAGTACTTC	CASSEGGTGAYEQYF
14	TRBV5-6	NA	NA	TRBJ1-2	TGTGCCAGCAGCTTGGAGGACAGCTACTATGGCTACACCTTC	CASSLEDSYYGYTF
13	TRBV6-6	NA	TRBD2	TRBJ2-1	TGTGCCAGCAAAGCGGGGGGTTCAAATGAGCAGTTCTTC	CASKAGGSNEQFF
14	TRBV3-1/TRBV3-2	few	TRBD1	TRBJ1-1	TGTGCCAGCAGCCGCCGACAGGGAGGCACTGAAGCTTTCTTT	CASSRRQGGTEAFF
15	TRBV19	few	NA	TRBJ1-5	TGTGCCAGTAGCCGACTCCGGACTTTCAATCAGCCCCAGCATTTT	CASSRLRTFNQPQHF
13	TRBV7-9	NA	NA	TRBJ2-1	TGTGCCAGCAGCTTAGGCGGGGGCCTTGAGCAGTTCTTC	CASSLGGGLEQFF
21	TRBV3-1/TRBV3-2	NA	TRBD2	TRBJ2-1	TGTGCCAGCAGCCACGCCAAAGGCGGGGGGCTAGCGGGGGTCATAAACAATGAGCAGTTCTTC	CASSHAKGGGLAGVINNEQFF
14	TRBV6-5	once	TRBD2	TRBJ2-3	TGTGCCAGCAGACTAGCGGGGGGCCCAGATACGCAGTATTTT	CASRLAGGPDTQYF
14	TRBV13	medium-sized	TRBD1	TRBJ1-2	TGTGCCAGCAGCCGGGACAGGGGGCAGGATGGCTACACCTTC	CASSRDRGQDGYTF
15	TRBV5-1	NA	TRBD1	TRBJ2-3	TGCGCCAGCAGCGGCCTGGGACAGGGGTGGGATACGCAGTATTTT	CASSGLGQGWDTQYF
13	TRBV9	NA	NA	TRBJ2-2	TGTGCCAGCAGCCCAAGGAGGGCCGGGGAGCTGTTTTTT	CASSPRRAGELFF
14	TRBV10-3	NA	TRBD1	TRBJ1-6	TGTGCCATCAGTGGGACAGGGGATAATTCACCCCTCCACTTT	CAISGTGDNSPLHF
14	TRBV12-5	once	NA	TRBJ1-3	TGTGCTAGTGGTTTGGGTCACTCTGGAAACACCATATATTTT	CASGLGHSGNTIYF